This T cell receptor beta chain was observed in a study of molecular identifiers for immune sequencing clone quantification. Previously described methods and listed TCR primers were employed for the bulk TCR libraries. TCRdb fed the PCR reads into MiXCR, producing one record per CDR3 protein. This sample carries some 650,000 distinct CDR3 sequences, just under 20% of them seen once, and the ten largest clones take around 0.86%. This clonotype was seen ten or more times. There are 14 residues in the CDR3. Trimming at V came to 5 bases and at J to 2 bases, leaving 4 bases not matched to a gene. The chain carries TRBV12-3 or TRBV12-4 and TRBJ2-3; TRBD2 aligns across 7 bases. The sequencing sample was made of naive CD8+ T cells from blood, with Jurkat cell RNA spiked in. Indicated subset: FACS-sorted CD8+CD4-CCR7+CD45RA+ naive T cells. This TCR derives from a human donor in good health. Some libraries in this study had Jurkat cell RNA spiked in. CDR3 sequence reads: CASSTAGYTDTQYF. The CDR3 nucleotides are TGTGCCAGCAGTACAGCGGGGTACACAGATACGCAGTATTTT.